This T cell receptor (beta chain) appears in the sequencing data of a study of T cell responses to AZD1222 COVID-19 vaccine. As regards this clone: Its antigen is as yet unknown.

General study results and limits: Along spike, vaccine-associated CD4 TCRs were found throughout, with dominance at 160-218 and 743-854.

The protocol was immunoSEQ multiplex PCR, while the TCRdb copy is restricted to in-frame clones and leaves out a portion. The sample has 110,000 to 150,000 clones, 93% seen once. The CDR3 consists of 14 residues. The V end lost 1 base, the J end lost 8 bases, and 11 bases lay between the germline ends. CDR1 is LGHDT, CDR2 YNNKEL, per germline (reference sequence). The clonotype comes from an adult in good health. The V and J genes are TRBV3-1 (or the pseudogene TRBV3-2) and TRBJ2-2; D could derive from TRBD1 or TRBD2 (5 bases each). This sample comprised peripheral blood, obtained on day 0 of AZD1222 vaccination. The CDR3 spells CASSQVRGGGELFF. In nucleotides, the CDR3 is TGTGCCAGCAGCCAAGTACGGGGCGGTGGGGAGCTGTTTTTT.